Listed below are T cell receptor beta chains from one sample, sequenced in a study of T cell responses to AZD1222 COVID-19 vaccine. Profiling relied on immunoSEQ multiplex PCR, and the TCRdb table lists in-frame clones only, not all of them. The sample includes about 180,000 clones, 80% to 90% of them seen just once. Sequences were derived from peripheral blood, sampled on day 0 of AZD1222 vaccination. These TCRs come from an adult in good health. The CDR3 runs from the conserved cysteine through the conserved F or W. The D gene is left open where the match is weak. Expanded clones are given a class, and other clones once, few, many or no size at all.

CDR3 protein: CASKSQGVADTQYF; CDR3 DNA: TGTGCCAGCAAGTCCCAGGGGGTGGCAGATACGCAGTATTTT; J gene: TRBJ2-3; D gene: TRBD1; V gene: TRBV7-2; clone size: .
CDR3 protein: CASSIRQGADQPQHF; CDR3 DNA: TGTGCCAGTAGTATTCGGCAGGGGGCCGATCAGCCCCAGCATTTT; J gene: TRBJ1-5; D gene: TRBD1; V gene: TRBV19; clone size: few
CDR3 protein: CSATIHNEQFF; CDR3 DNA: TGCAGCGCGACTATACACAATGAGCAGTTCTTC; J gene: TRBJ2-1; D gene: .; V gene: TRBV20-1; clone size: .
CDR3 protein: CASSLISGNTIYF; CDR3 DNA: TGTGCCAGCAGTTTAATCAGTGGAAACACCATATATTTT; J gene: TRBJ1-3; D gene: .; V gene: TRBV12-3/TRBV12-4; clone size: .
CDR3 protein: CASSLASWQETQYF; CDR3 DNA: TGTGCCAGCAGTCTAGCGTCCTGGCAAGAGACCCAGTACTTC; J gene: TRBJ2-5; D gene: .; V gene: TRBV6-5; clone size: .
CDR3 protein: CASSEVVTGELFF; CDR3 DNA: TGTGCCAGCAGTGAAGTAGTAACCGGGGAGCTGTTTTTT; J gene: TRBJ2-2; D gene: .; V gene: TRBV2; clone size: .
CDR3 protein: CASSVVSGGANEQFF; CDR3 DNA: TGTGCCAGCAGCGTAGTGAGCGGGGGGGCCAATGAGCAGTTCTTC; J gene: TRBJ2-1; D gene: TRBD2; V gene: TRBV9; clone size: .
CDR3 protein: CASSRGGPGSHNEQFF; CDR3 DNA: TGTGCCAGCAGCCGCGGAGGTCCGGGTTCACACAATGAGCAGTTCTTC; J gene: TRBJ2-1; D gene: .; V gene: TRBV7-9; clone size: .
CDR3 protein: CATSDGELTSTDTQYF; CDR3 DNA: TGTGCCACCAGTGACGGAGAACTTACTAGCACAGATACGCAGTATTTT; J gene: TRBJ2-3; D gene: .; V gene: TRBV24-1; clone size: .
CDR3 protein: CASRKGLDEQFF; CDR3 DNA: TGTGCCAGCAGAAAAGGACTAGATGAGCAGTTCTTC; J gene: TRBJ2-1; D gene: TRBD2; V gene: TRBV6-5; clone size: once
CDR3 protein: CASSLSEDRGRKNTEAFF; CDR3 DNA: TGTGCCAGCAGCTTGAGTGAGGACAGGGGGCGAAAGAACACTGAAGCTTTCTTT; J gene: TRBJ1-1; D gene: TRBD1; V gene: TRBV5-5; clone size: .
CDR3 protein: CASNPLQGRNTEAFF; CDR3 DNA: TGTGCCAGTAATCCACTACAGGGTCGTAACACTGAAGCTTTCTTT; J gene: TRBJ1-1; D gene: .; V gene: TRBV19; clone size: few